Described below is a single T cell receptor (beta chain) sequence and its context. These data are taken from a study of blood T cells in healthy people across ages. A second about 7 to 12 cycle PCR used barcoded and J-beta primers. Each CDR3 protein is one row after TCRdb ran MiXCR on the 5' RACE reads. The table shows 750,000 to 1,000,000 distinct CDR3 sequences, with roughly 28% occurring only once. This same sample was also part of a study on T cells of mothers and their children.

This receptor was identified in a woman aged 35 to 49 in good health. The sequencing input was blood.

The CDR3 loop reads CASREYRGGEQYF. The CDR3, as DNA: TGTGCCAGCAGAGAGTACAGGGGGGGCGAGCAGTACTTC. The chain employs TRBV7-2 and TRBJ2-7; tentative D call: TRBD1 (8 bases). The CDR3 has 13 residues. Germline assignment: CDR1 SGHTA and CDR2 FQGNSA. Trimming took 6 bases from V and 6 from J, leaving 15 bases between them.